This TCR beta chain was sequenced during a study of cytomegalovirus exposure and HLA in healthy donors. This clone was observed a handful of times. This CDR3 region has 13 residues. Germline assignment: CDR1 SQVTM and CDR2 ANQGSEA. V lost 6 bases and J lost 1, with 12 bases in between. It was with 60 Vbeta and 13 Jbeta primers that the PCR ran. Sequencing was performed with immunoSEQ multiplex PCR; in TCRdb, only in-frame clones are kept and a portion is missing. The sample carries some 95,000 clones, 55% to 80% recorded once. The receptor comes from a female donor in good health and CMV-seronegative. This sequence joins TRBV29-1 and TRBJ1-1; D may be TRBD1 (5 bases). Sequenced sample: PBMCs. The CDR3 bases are TGCAGCGTCCTAGGGACTCAGAACACTGAAGCTTTCTTT. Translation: CSVLGTQNTEAFF.